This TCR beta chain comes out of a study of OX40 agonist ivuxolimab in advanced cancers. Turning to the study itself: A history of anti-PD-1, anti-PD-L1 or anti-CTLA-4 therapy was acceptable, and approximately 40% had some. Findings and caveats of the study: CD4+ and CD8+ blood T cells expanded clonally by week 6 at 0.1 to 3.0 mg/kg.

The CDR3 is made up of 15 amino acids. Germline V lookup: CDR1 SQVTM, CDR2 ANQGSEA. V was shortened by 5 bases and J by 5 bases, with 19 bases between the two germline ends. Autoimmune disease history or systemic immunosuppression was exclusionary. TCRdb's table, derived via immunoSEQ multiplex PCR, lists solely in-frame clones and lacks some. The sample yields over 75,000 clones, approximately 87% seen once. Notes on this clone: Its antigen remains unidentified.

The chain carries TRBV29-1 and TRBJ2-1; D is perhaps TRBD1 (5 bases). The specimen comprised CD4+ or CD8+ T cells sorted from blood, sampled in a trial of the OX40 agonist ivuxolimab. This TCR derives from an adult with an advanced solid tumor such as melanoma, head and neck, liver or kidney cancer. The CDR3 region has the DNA TGCAGCGTTCCCATTGGGCCAGGGTCTAACAATGAGCAGTTCTTC. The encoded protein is CSVPIGPGSNNEQFF.